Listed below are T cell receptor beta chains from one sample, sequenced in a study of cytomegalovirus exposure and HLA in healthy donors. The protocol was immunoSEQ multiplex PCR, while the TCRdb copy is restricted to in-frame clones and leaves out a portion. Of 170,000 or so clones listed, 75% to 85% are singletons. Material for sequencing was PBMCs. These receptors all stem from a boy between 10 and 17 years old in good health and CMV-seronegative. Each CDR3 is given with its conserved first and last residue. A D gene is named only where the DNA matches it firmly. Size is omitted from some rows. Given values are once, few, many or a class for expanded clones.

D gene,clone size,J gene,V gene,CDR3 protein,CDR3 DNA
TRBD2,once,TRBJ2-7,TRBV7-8,CASSWGGPGLAGGRSYEQYF,TGTGCCAGCAGCTGGGGGGGACCGGGACTAGCGGGGGGACGATCCTACGAGCAGTACTTC
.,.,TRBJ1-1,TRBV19,CASSKGREGGTGRAFF,TGTGCCAGTAGTAAGGGGAGGGAGGGGGGGACGGGAAGAGCTTTCTTT
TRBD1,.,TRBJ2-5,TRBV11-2,CASSLQTGFGETQYF,TGTGCCAGCAGCCTACAGACAGGGTTTGGCGAGACCCAGTACTTC
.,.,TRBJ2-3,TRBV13,CASSLYTDTQYF,TGTGCCAGCAGCCTCTACACAGATACGCAGTATTTT
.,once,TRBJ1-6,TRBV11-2,CASKFSRDNSPLHF,TGTGCCAGCAAATTTTCTCGGGATAATTCACCCCTCCACTTT
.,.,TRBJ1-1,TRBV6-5,CASSSGVTTEAFF,TGTGCCAGCAGTTCAGGGGTTACGACTGAAGCTTTCTTT
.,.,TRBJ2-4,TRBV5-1,CASSLMEGSSKNIQYF,TGCGCCAGCAGCTTGATGGAGGGGAGTTCCAAAAACATTCAGTACTTC
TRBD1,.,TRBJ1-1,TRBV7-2,CASSLSRTGRTEAFF,TGTGCCAGCAGCTTATCTCGGACAGGGCGGACTGAAGCTTTCTTT
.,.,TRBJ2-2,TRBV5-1,CASSGTLNTGELFF,TGCGCCAGCAGCGGGACACTAAACACCGGGGAGCTGTTTTTT
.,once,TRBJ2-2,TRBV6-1,CASSEGLVVTGELFF,TGTGCCAGCAGTGAAGGTCTAGTTGTCACCGGGGAGCTGTTTTTT
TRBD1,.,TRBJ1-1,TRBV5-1,CASSRGDRVNTEAFF,TGCGCCAGCAGCCGAGGAGACAGGGTGAACACTGAAGCTTTCTTT
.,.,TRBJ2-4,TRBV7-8,CASSPPGSAKNIQYF,TGTGCCAGCAGCCCGCCGGGTTCGGCCAAAAACATTCAGTACTTC
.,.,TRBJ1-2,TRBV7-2,CASSPSRIGRQNYGYTF,TGTGCCAGCAGCCCCTCCCGAATAGGCAGGCAGAACTATGGCTACACCTTC
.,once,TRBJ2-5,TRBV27,CASSSEGAGETQYF,TGTGCCAGCAGCAGTGAGGGGGCGGGGGAGACCCAGTACTTC
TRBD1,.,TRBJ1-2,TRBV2,CASTGTGIPSLYGYTF,TGTGCCAGCACAGGGACAGGGATCCCCTCACTCTATGGCTACACCTTC
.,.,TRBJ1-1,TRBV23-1,CASSQAVPMAFLNTEAFF,TGCGCCAGCAGTCAAGCCGTCCCGATGGCATTTCTGAACACTGAAGCTTTCTTT
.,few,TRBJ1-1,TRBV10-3,CAISESLEAFF,TGTGCCATCAGTGAGTCTCTTGAAGCTTTCTTT
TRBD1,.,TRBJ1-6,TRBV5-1,CASSWDRGDGSPLHF,TGCGCCAGCAGCTGGGACAGGGGGGACGGTTCACCCCTCCACTTT
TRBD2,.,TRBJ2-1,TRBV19,CASSRWTSGYNEQFF,TGTGCCAGTAGTAGGTGGACTAGCGGGTACAATGAGCAGTTCTTC
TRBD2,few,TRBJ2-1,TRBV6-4,CASSYRGGQNEQFF,TGTGCCAGCAGTTATCGGGGGGGCCAGAATGAGCAGTTCTTC
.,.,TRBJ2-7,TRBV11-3,CASSLAGSGGKGEQYF,TGTGCCAGCAGCTTAGCGGGCTCGGGGGGCAAGGGCGAGCAGTACTTC
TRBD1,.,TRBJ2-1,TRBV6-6,CASSLPGQGMNEQFF,TGTGCCAGCAGCCTCCCGGGACAGGGTATGAATGAGCAGTTCTTC
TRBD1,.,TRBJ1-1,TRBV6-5,CASRGNRGTEAFF,TGTGCCAGCAGGGGCAACAGGGGCACTGAAGCTTTCTTT
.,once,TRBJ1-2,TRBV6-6,CASSYSNEQNYGYTF,TGTGCCAGCAGTTACTCGAATGAACAGAACTATGGCTACACCTTC
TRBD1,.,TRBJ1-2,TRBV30,CAGRDSENYGYTF,TGTGCCGGTCGGGACAGCGAGAACTATGGCTACACCTTC
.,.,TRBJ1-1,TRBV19,CASRGAGTETFF,TGTGCCAGTAGAGGGGCCGGGACTGAAACTTTCTTT
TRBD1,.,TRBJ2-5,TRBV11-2,CASSRTGQPGETQYF,TGTGCCAGCAGCCGGACAGGGCAACCGGGGGAGACCCAGTACTTC
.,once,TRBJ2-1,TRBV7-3,CASSLGAGKVNEQFF,TGTGCCAGCAGCTTGGGTGCGGGAAAGGTCAATGAGCAGTTCTTC
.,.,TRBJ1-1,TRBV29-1,CSVVLRGSLRAFF,TGCAGCGTTGTCCTGCGAGGGTCCCTCCGAGCTTTCTTT
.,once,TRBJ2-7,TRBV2,CASRAGTNSYEQYF,TGTGCCAGCAGGGCCGGGACAAATTCCTACGAGCAGTACTTC
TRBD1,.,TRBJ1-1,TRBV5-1,CASSSGQGLTEAFF,TGCGCCAGCAGCTCGGGACAGGGTCTAACTGAAGCTTTCTTT
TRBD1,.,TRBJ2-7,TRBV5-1,CASSLAGTGGSYEQYF,TGCGCCAGCAGCTTGGCGGGGACAGGGGGCAGCTACGAGCAGTACTTC
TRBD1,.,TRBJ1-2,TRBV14,CASSQRSLGRGLYGYTF,TGTGCCAGCAGCCAAAGAAGTCTTGGCAGGGGGCTCTATGGCTACACCTTC
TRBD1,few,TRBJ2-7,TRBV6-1,CASSEVGWATGPHF,TGTGCCAGCAGTGAAGTTGGTTGGGCGACAGGGCCCCACTTC
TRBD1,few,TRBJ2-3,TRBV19,CAIADRATDTQYF,TGTGCCATAGCGGACAGGGCGACAGATACGCAGTATTTT
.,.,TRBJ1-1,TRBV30,CAWKLNTEAFF,TGTGCCTGGAAGCTGAACACTGAAGCTTTCTTT
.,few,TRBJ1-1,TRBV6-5,CASSYSSGKAEAFF,TGTGCCAGCAGTTACTCCTCCGGGAAGGCTGAAGCTTTCTTT
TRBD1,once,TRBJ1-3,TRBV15,CATSRGRDRRSGNTIYF,TGTGCCACCAGCAGAGGACGGGACAGAAGATCTGGAAACACCATATATTTT
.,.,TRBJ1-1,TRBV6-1,CASSEVPLASGLPNTEAFF,TGTGCCAGCAGTGAAGTCCCTCTGGCTTCTGGACTCCCGAACACTGAAGCTTTCTTT
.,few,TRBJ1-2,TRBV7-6,CASSLRSGIGVDGYTF,TGTGCCAGCAGCTTAAGGTCAGGTATAGGCGTGGATGGCTACACCTTC
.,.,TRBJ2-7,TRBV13,CASSPALVSYEQYF,TGTGCCAGCAGCCCAGCGCTAGTCTCCTACGAGCAGTACTTC
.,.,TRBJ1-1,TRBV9,CASSVDGGAAEAFF,TGTGCCAGCAGCGTAGATGGGGGGGCCGCTGAAGCTTTCTTT
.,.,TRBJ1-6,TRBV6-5,CASSWRKSNSPLHF,TGTGCCAGCAGTTGGAGGAAGAGCAATTCACCCCTCCACTTT
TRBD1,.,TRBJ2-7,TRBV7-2,CASSLGQTFHEQYF,TGTGCCAGCAGCTTGGGACAGACATTTCACGAGCAGTACTTC
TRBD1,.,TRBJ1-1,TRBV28,CASSLTGDSNTEAFF,TGTGCCAGCAGTTTGACAGGGGACTCGAACACTGAAGCTTTCTTT
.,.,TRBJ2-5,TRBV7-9,CASSPRAEPQYF,TGTGCCAGCAGCCCGCGGGCCGAGCCCCAGTACTTC
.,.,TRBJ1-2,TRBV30,CAWSPPTGNYGYTF,TGTGCCTGGAGTCCCCCTACAGGGAACTATGGCTACACCTTC
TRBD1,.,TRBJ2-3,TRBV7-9,CASSMGQERPDTQYF,TGTGCCAGCAGCATGGGACAGGAACGTCCAGATACGCAGTATTTT
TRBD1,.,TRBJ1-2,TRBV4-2,CASSQDDRANYGYTF,TGTGCCAGCAGCCAAGATGACAGGGCCAACTATGGCTACACCTTC
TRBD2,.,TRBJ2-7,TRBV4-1,CASSQEAGHEQYF,TGCGCCAGCAGCCAAGAAGCGGGACACGAGCAGTACTTC
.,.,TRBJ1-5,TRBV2,CASSRGRGNQPQHF,TGTGCCAGCAGTCGCGGTCGTGGCAATCAGCCCCAGCATTTT
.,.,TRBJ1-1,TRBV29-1,CSVQDSLNTEAFF,TGCAGCGTTCAAGACAGTCTGAACACTGAAGCTTTCTTT
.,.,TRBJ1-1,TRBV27,CASSLLAGGDTEAFF,TGTGCCAGCAGTTTATTGGCCGGGGGGGACACTGAAGCTTTCTTT
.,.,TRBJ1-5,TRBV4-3,CASSPNSPGQRNQPQHF,TGCGCCAGCAGCCCAAATAGTCCAGGGCAAAGGAATCAGCCCCAGCATTTT
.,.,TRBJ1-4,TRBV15,CATRDSNNEKLFF,TGTGCCACCAGGGACAGCAATAATGAAAAACTGTTTTTT
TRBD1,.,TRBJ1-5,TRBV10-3,CAISSQGPNQPQHF,TGTGCCATCAGTTCACAGGGGCCTAATCAGCCCCAGCATTTT
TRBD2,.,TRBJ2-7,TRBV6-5,CASSLRESNHEQYF,TGTGCCAGCAGTTTGCGGGAGAGTAACCACGAGCAGTACTTC
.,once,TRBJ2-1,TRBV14,CASSQEGNGWYEQFF,TGTGCCAGCAGCCAAGAAGGAAACGGGTGGTATGAGCAGTTCTTC